These T cell receptor beta chains were read from a single sample in a study of blood T cells in healthy people across ages. One entry per CDR3 protein results from TCRdb running MiXCR on the 5' RACE reads. This sample has about 1,600,000 distinct CDR3 sequences, with around 42% found just once. Sequences were obtained from blood. These TCRs come from a woman aged 18-35 years in good health. The CDR3 runs from the conserved cysteine through the conserved F or W. A D gene is named only where the DNA matches it firmly. Part of the rows lack a size; the others show once, few, many or a class for expanded clones.

j_call d_call v_call clone_size cdr3_nt cdr3_aa
TRBJ1-4 NA TRBV30 few TGTGCCTGGAGTGGTGCGAACACTAATGAAAAACTGTTTTTT CAWSGANTNEKLFF
TRBJ1-4 NA TRBV7-2 once TGTGCCAGCAGCCCGTCCCGGGGACATTCAAATGAAAAACTGTTTTTT CASSPSRGHSNEKLFF
TRBJ1-1 TRBD1 TRBV7-3 many TGTGCCAGCAGCCGAATGACAGGGGGCGCAGGGTTAGACACTGAAGCTTTCTTT CASSRMTGGAGLDTEAFF
TRBJ1-2 NA TRBV20-1 NA TGCAGCGCATCCGGGGGGCGCACTATCGAGGGCTACACCTTC CSASGGRTIEGYTF
TRBJ2-1 TRBD2 TRBV9 NA TGTGCCAGCAGCGTAGCTGACAGCGGGAATGCCTACAAGGAGCAGTTCTTC CASSVADSGNAYKEQFF
TRBJ2-5 NA TRBV24-1 NA TGTGCCACCAGTGATTTTGGTGCAGTTGATAGAGAGACCCAGTACTTC CATSDFGAVDRETQYF
TRBJ2-7 NA TRBV20-1 NA TGCAGTGCTAGTTCGGTTCGTGAGCAGTACTTC CSASSVREQYF
TRBJ1-4 NA TRBV28 few TGTGCCAGCAGTTTTGCCGGTGTCGGGGAAAAACTGTTTTTT CASSFAGVGEKLFF
TRBJ1-3 NA TRBV2 NA TGTGCCAGCAGTGCACGTAGGGCCGCATCTGGAAACACCATATATTTT CASSARRAASGNTIYF
TRBJ2-7 NA TRBV12-3/TRBV12-4 NA TGTGCCAGCAGAAAAGAGACAGTCCCGTACGAGCAGTACTTC CASRKETVPYEQYF
TRBJ1-2 TRBD1 TRBV7-2 few TGTGCCAGCAGCTCTTGGGACAGGGAGGGCTATGGCTACACCTTC CASSSWDREGYGYTF
TRBJ1-5 NA TRBV12-3/TRBV12-4 few TGTGCCAGCAGTTTGGTCACCAGTCAGCCCCAGCATTTT CASSLVTSQPQHF
TRBJ2-5 NA TRBV6-5 NA TGTGCCAGCAGCCCCCAAAGGAACCAAGAGACCCAGTACTTC CASSPQRNQETQYF